This T cell receptor (beta chain) comes out of a study of blood T cell repertoires in COVID-19. The overall study: Material from acute and convalescent COVID-19 was sourced from the United States, Italy and Spain. PBMCs, B-cell-depleted T cells, or T cells provided the cDNA or gDNA that made up the material.

Per the study methods: Researchers report that nucleated cell counts were estimated from reference gene primer amplification. TCRdb's table, derived via immunoSEQ multiplex PCR, lists solely in-frame clones and lacks some. For V, J and clone size, that table is used; D and trimming come from the DNA. The table records about 190,000 clones, 70% to 80% of them present only once. After removal of 4 bases from V and 3 bases from J, the junction contained 7 bases not matched to a gene. This CDR3 is 16 amino acids long. The germline V gene has CDR1 MDHEN and CDR2 SYDVKM. This clone has more than one count but fewer than ten.

Sequencing was carried out using peripheral blood. This receptor was taken from a woman in her 50s with acute or convalescent COVID-19. J is TRBJ1-5 and V is TRBV28; 9 bases are shared with TRBD1. CDR3 coding DNA: TGTGCCAGCAGTTCTCCCGGGACAGGGTACAATCAGCCCCAGCATTTT. Translated, it gives CASSSPGTGYNQPQHF.